The next 21 T cell receptor beta chains were all read from a single sample in a study of shared clonotypes between healthy human individuals. Measured with immunoSEQ multiplex PCR; TCRdb has only the in-frame clones, and not every one. The sample includes roughly 2,500,000 clones, 80% to 95% seen only once; the top ten take roughly 0.39%. Sequencing was carried out using naive CD4+ T cells from PBMCs. Sample subset: CD45RA+ positively selected. Receptor source: a man aged 18 to 30 in good health. Some clones in this sample may be carry-over from other donors' samples.

The gene calls are TRBV5-1 and TRBJ2-4; maybe TRBD2 (5 bases). CDR3 length: 14 residues. The V and J ends lost 2 bases and 2 bases respectively, with 8 bases between them. Germline values: CDR1 SGHRS, CDR2 YFSETQ. The CDR3 spells CASSFGESKNIQYF. The CDR3 nucleotides are TGCGCCAGCAGCTTCGGGGAATCCAAAAACATTCAGTACTTC.

The CDR3 protein is CASSGALGTNEKLFF. The CDR3 coding sequence is TGTGCCAGCAGTGGGGCATTAGGAACTAATGAAAAACTGTTTTTT. The chain uses TRBV28 and TRBJ1-4; maybe TRBD1 (5 bases). This CDR3 is 15 amino acids long. The V end lost 5 bases, the J end lost 1 base, and 11 bases lay between the germline ends. The germline V gene has CDR1 MDHEN and CDR2 SYDVKM.

As to this clone: This CDR3 is also generated by other DNA sequences in the sample. The rearrangement links TRBV18 to TRBJ1-2, with TRBD1 matching 12 bases. Losses at the gene ends were 3 bases for V and 5 bases for J; bases not matched to a gene: 4. Per the germline V gene, CDR1 is KGHSH and CDR2 is LQKENI. The CDR3 runs to 15 residues. CDR3 protein: CASSPGTGGSYGYTF. CDR3 in DNA: TGTGCCAGCTCACCCGGGACAGGGGGCAGTTATGGCTACACCTTC.

This clone is a singleton in its sample. V is TRBV10-1 and J is TRBJ2-5; 8 nucleotides match TRBD1. Germline V CDR1 and CDR2: WNHNN, SYGVQD (reference sequence). CDR3 length: 14 residues. V was pared by 5 bases and J by 4 bases, with 6 bases of the junction left unmatched. CDR3 protein: CASSPGGAGETQYF. For the CDR3, the DNA is TGCGCCAGCAGTCCAGGGGGCGCCGGAGAGACCCAGTACTTC.

V usage is TRBV5-1 and J usage is TRBJ2-1; D perhaps matches TRBD1 (5 bases). The V gene's germline CDR1 is SGHRS and CDR2 YFSETQ. The V gene lost 1 base and the J gene lost 7 bases, with 18 bases spanning the gap. This CDR3 spans 16 amino acids. The CDR3, as DNA: TGCGCCAGCAGCTTGACAGGAAACCAGGGCCGAAATGAGCAGTTCTTC. It is translated as CASSLTGNQGRNEQFF.

V is TRBV11-1 and J is TRBJ2-7; 8 bases are a match to TRBD2. The CDR3 is 15 residues long. Germline CDR1 is SGHAT and CDR2 is FQDESV (reference sequence). V lost 5 bases and J lost 2; bases outside the gene matches: 8. The CDR3 reads CASSQSTGLAYEQYF. The CDR3 DNA follows: TGTGCCAGCAGCCAAAGCACGGGACTAGCCTACGAGCAGTACTTC.

With regard to this clone: The sample has other DNA sequences that encode this CDR3 too. V usage is TRBV6-1 and J usage is TRBJ1-1; 8 nucleotides line up with TRBD1. Germline trimming cut 2 bases from V and 6 bases from J; bases unmatched to any gene: 8. The V gene's germline CDR1 is MNHNS and CDR2 SASEGT. The length of the CDR3 is 15 residues. CDR3: CASSERGTGGSEAFF. CDR3 nucleotides: TGTGCCAGCAGTGAAAGGGGGACAGGCGGTTCTGAAGCTTTCTTT.

CDR3: CASSAGQGYYEQYF. The CDR3 DNA sequence: TGTGCCAGCAGTGCCGGACAGGGATACTACGAGCAGTACTTC. This chain uses TRBV6-1 with TRBJ2-7; 8 bases match TRBD1. The ends lost 4 bases at V and 3 bases at J; junction bases unmatched: 5. In germline, CDR1 is MNHNS, CDR2 SASEGT. The CDR3 loop spans 14 amino acids.

The J gene is TRBJ1-5, the V gene TRBV15; D gene uncertain. V shed 0 bases and J shed 1 base, with 10 bases lying between them. Germline V lookup: CDR1 LNHNV, CDR2 YYDKDF (reference sequence). The CDR3 is made up of 16 amino acids. Here the CDR3 DNA reads TGTGCCACCAGCAGAGATATGGCATCCAGCAATCAGCCCCAGCATTTT. As protein: CATSRDMASSNQPQHF.

V usage is TRBV28 and J usage is TRBJ1-5; unclear D gene. Germline loops: CDR1 MDHEN, CDR2 SYDVKM. The CDR3 sequence is 15 residues long. The V and J ends lost 3 bases and 3 bases respectively, with 12 bases between them. The CDR3 region has the DNA TGTGCCAGCAGTTTGAGTAGCAGGAACAATCAGCCCCAGCATTTT. Translating gives CASSLSSRNNQPQHF.

This clone was counted once. V is TRBV9 and J is TRBJ2-3; 9 bases align to TRBD1. Germline lookup yields CDR1 SGDLS and CDR2 YYNGEE. The CDR3 has 16 amino acids. The J segment lost 4 bases and the V segment lost 4 bases, leaving 10 bases of the junction unmatched. The CDR3, as DNA: TGTGCCAGCAGCCCGTGGGACAGGGAGGATTCAGATACGCAGTATTTT. Amino acid sequence: CASSPWDREDSDTQYF.

This rearrangement joins TRBV18 to TRBJ2-1; TRBD2 aligns across 15 bases. V shed 3 bases, J shed 9 bases, and the junction held 6 bases outside the gene matches. Germline V lookup: CDR1 KGHSH, CDR2 LQKENI. This CDR3 contains 16 residues. CDR3 protein: CASSPPGLAGGIEQFF. CDR3 nucleotides: TGTGCCAGCTCACCCCCCGGACTAGCGGGAGGGATTGAGCAGTTCTTC.

In this sample, this clone turned up once. This sample includes further DNA sequences coding for the same CDR3. This sequence joins TRBV9 and TRBJ2-1, with D maybe TRBD2 (6 bases). This CDR3 comprises 16 residues. Germline-derived CDR1 and CDR2 are SGDLS and YYNGEE. V lost 0 bases, J lost 2 bases, and 12 bases lay in between. The CDR3 sequence is CASSVAGRGTYNEQFF. The CDR3 nucleotides are TGTGCCAGCAGCGTAGCCGGGAGAGGGACCTACAATGAGCAGTTCTTC.

The rearrangement links TRBV4-2 to TRBJ2-7, with D unclear. CDR1 is LGHNA, CDR2 YNFKEQ, per germline. The CDR3 has 15 amino acids. V dropped 0 bases and J dropped 3 bases, with 12 bases sitting between them. CDR3 in amino acids: CASSQDTGHSYEQYF. The CDR3 coding sequence is TGTGCCAGCAGCCAAGATACGGGCCACAGCTACGAGCAGTACTTC.

This clone was found once. CDR3 nucleotides: TGTGCCAGCAGCCGACAGCGGCTAGCTTCCTATGGCTACACCTTC. Translated, it gives CASSRQRLASYGYTF. V is TRBV6-5 and J is TRBJ1-2; weak D call: TRBD1 (5 bases). With 6 bases removed from V and 4 bases from J, the gap between germline ends came to 18 bases. The V gene's germline CDR1 is MNHEY and CDR2 SVGAGI. The CDR3 extends over 15 amino acids.

The DNA of the CDR3 is TGTGCCACCCAAGTCCGGGATACGCAGTATTTT. It translates to CATQVRDTQYF. The chain recombines TRBV19 with TRBJ2-3; D is unclear. V was trimmed by 10 bases and J by 6 bases, leaving 11 bases between them. The CDR3 has 11 amino acids. CDR1 and CDR2 (germline): LNHDA, SQIVND (reference sequence). Full variable domain (rest looked up from reference TRBV19 and TRBJ2-3): DGGITQSPKYLFRKEGQNVTLSCEQNLNHDAMYWYRQDPGQGLRLIYYSQIVNDFQKGDIAEGYSVSREKKESFPLTVTSAQKNPTAFYLCATQVRDTQYFGPGTRLTVL.

This clone has a handful of counts. This chain connects TRBV29-1 to TRBJ1-1, with 7 positions matching TRBD1. There are 13 residues in the CDR3. The V and J ends lost 7 bases and 4 bases, in that order; junction bases with no gene match: 9. The germline gives CDR1 SQVTM, CDR2 ANQGSEA. DNA for the CDR3: TGCAGCGCCGCTTTACAGGGGACCACTGAAGCTTTCTTT. It codes for CSAALQGTTEAFF.

The CDR3 DNA sequence: TGTGCCAGCAGCTTAGTGGGACTAGCGGGGTTACGCTCCTACGAGCAGTACTTC. Its protein product is CASSLVGLAGLRSYEQYF. The chain employs TRBV7-9 and TRBJ2-7, with 13 bases lining up with TRBD2. CDR1 is SEHNR, CDR2 FQNEAQ, per germline (reference sequence). The CDR3 covers 18 residues. V dropped 1 base and J dropped 0; count of bases not matched to a gene: 6.

The J gene is TRBJ2-6, the V gene TRBV28; no clear D gene. V was shortened by 10 bases and J by 1 base, with 14 bases between the two germline ends. The CDR3 loop spans 15 amino acids. Germline CDR1 reads MDHEN; CDR2 reads SYDVKM. This CDR3 reads CATRSHQSGANVLTF. The CDR3 DNA sequence: TGTGCCACCAGGAGCCACCAATCTGGGGCCAACGTCCTGACTTTC.

J is TRBJ1-2 and V is TRBV4-1; D unclear. Trimming left V 3 bases short and J 8 bases short, with 25 bases between. The CDR3 spans 17 residues. Germline-derived CDR1 and CDR2 are MGHRA and YSYEKL. The CDR3 coding sequence is TGCGCCAGCAGCCAGTTGGGCGATCCAACCCCTGGCCGAGGCTACACCTTC. Translation: CASSQLGDPTPGRGYTF.

The chain couples TRBV15 to TRBJ1-1; D call uncertain. CDR3 size: 14 residues. Germline values: CDR1 LNHNV, CDR2 YYDKDF (reference sequence). Trimming left V 0 bases short and J 0 bases short, with 5 bases between. The CDR3 DNA reads as TGTGCCACCAGCAGAGATTTCATGAACACTGAAGCTTTCTTT. It is translated as CATSRDFMNTEAFF.